This TCR beta chain was captured by sequencing in a study of blood T cell repertoires in COVID-19 (dated by TCRdb to about 2020). Study-level background: Collaborator samples came from the United States, Italy and Spain and covered acute and convalescent phases of COVID-19. The material from the prospective study consisted of cDNA or gDNA derived from T cells, B-cell-depleted T cells, or PBMCs. Subjects who had been exposed to COVID-19, were actively infected with it, or had recovered from it provided the deeply sampled blood TCRbeta repertoires that made up the dataset. The repertoires were released in a freely available public database meant as a resource for research on the immune response to SARS-CoV-2. The samples were drawn from two sources: the first 160 participants of the ongoing ImmuneRACE study, and 1,254 subjects contributed by 6 global collaborators. Nearly every sample came with metadata listing a de-identified subject ID, COVID-19 status, age in years and sex. Where available, HLA class I and class II types were taken from metadata supplied by the sample provider and were not determined by assay-based typing. Paper-wide results and their limitations: Clinical and demographic metadata were provided uncurated, with the amount varying by source and participant.

This clone was recorded a few times. Which antigen it targets is not known. Per-nucleotide qualities are absent, and no much larger clonotype sits a single base away. V is pared back by 3 bases and J by 7 bases, with 13 bases lying between the germline termini. Including cysteine and phenylalanine, the CDR3 has 15 amino acids. Of all the DNA, just the CDR3 is kept, 45 bases in frame from base 1. According to the germline V gene, CDR1 reads SNHLY and CDR2 reads FYNNEI. The collaborating institutions used their own protocols to collect whole blood in K2EDTA tubes. For TCRbeta analysis, collaborators shipped samples as frozen whole blood, isolated PBMCs, or DNA extracted from either of those sample types. TCRbeta CDR3 regions were amplified from genomic DNA using the immunoSEQ Assay, a bias-controlled multiplex PCR. Per the source publication's procedure: Nucleated cell counts per sample were estimated from amplification of reference gene primers within the assay. To quantify the absolute abundance of each unique TCRbeta CDR3 rearrangement, sequence reads were collapsed and filtered. For each sample, productive Simpson clonality was calculated as the square root of Simpson's diversity index over productive rearrangements. TCRdb re-hosts the immuneACCESS table, in-frame sequences only. Its copies lack some clones; in the studies checked, an unresolved V gene accounts for under half of them, and the cause for the rest is not known. V, J and clone size were drawn from that table, and D and trimming were deduced from the DNA. The sample has roughly 250,000 clones on record, roughly four fifths of them singletons. The ten largest clones represent around 4.7% of the sample.

This receptor was identified in a woman between 65 and 79 years old with acute or convalescent COVID-19. The V and J segments used are TRBV2 and TRBJ1-6, and perhaps TRBD1 as D gene, on 6 matching bases. The material sequenced was peripheral blood. The CDR3 has the sequence CASSEADSSNSPLHF. The nucleotides read TGTGCCAGCAGTGAGGCGGACAGTTCGAATTCACCCCTCCACTTT.